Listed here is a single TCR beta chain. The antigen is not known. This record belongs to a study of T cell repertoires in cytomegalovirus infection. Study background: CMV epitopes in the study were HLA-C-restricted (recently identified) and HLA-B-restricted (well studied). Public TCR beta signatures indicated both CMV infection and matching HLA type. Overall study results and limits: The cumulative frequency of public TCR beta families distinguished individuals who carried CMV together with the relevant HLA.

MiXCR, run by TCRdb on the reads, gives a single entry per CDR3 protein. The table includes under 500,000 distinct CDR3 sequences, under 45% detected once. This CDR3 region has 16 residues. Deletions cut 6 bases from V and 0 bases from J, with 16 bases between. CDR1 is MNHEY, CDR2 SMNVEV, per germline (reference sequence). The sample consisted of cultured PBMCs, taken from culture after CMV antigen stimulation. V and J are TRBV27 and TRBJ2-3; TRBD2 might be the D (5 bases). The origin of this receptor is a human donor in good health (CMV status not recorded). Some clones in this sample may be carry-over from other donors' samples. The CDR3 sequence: CASRLGPFQSTDTQYF. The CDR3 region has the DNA TGTGCCAGCAGACTAGGGCCCTTTCAAAGCACAGATACGCAGTATTTT.